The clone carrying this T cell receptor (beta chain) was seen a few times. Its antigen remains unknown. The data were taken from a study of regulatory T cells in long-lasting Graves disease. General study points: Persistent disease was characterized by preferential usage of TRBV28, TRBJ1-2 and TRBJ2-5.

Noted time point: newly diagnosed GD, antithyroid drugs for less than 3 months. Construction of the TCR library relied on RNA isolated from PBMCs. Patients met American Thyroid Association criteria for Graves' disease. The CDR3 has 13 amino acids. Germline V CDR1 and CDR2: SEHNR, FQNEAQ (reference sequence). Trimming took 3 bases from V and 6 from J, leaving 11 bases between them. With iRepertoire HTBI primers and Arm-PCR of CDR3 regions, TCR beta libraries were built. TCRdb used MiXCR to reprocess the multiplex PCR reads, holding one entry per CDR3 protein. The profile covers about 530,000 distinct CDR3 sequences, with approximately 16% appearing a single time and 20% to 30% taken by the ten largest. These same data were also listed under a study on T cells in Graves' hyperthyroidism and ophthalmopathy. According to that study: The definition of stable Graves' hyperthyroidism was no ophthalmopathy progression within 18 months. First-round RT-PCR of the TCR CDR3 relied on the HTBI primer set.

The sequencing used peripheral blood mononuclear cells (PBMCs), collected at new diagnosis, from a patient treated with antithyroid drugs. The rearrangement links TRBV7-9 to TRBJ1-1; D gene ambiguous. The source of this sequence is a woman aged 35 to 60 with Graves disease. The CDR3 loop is CASSFEGGPEAFF. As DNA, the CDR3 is TGTGCCAGCAGCTTTGAGGGTGGCCCTGAAGCTTTCTTT.